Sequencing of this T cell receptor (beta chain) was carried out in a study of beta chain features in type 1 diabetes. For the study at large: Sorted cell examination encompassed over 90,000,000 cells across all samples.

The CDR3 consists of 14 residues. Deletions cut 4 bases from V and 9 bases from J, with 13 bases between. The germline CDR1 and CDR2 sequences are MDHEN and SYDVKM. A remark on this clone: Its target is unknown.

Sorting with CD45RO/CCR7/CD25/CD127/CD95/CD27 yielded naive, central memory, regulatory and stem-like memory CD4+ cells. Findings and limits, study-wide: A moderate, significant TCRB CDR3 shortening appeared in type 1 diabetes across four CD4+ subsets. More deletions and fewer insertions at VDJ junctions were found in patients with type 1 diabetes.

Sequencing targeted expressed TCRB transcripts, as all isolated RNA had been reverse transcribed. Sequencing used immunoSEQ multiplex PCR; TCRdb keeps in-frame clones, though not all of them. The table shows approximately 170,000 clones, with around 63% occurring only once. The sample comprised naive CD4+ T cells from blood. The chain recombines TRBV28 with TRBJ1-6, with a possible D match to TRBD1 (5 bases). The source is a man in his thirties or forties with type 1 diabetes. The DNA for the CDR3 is TGTGCCAGCAGTTCCGCCGGACACCCTTCACCCCTCCACTTT. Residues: CASSSAGHPSPLHF.